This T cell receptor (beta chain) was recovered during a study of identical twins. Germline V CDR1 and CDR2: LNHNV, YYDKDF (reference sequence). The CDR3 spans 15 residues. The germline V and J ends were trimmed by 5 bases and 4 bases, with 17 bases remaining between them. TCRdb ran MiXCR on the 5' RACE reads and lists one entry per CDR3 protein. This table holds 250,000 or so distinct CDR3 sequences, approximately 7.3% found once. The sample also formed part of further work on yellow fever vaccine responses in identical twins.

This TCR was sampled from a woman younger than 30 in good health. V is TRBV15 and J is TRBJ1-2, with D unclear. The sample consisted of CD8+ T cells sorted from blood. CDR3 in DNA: TGTGCCACCAGCCCACCGACGGCAGCCAGCTATGGCTACACCTTC. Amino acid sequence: CATSPPTAASYGYTF. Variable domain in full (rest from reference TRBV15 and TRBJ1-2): DAMVIQNPRYQVTQFGKPVTLSCSQTLNHNVMYWYQQKSSQAPKLLFHYYDKDFNNEADTPDNFQSRRPNTSFCFLDIRSPGLGDTAMYLCATSPPTAASYGYTFGSGTRLTVV.